One and the same sample provided the 24 T cell receptor beta chains below, sequenced in a study of shared clonotypes between healthy human individuals. Sequencing used immunoSEQ multiplex PCR; TCRdb keeps in-frame clones, though not all of them. The sample lists approximately 2,300,000 clones; 85% to 95% were seen once. The specimen sequenced was naive CD4+ T cells from PBMCs. Described subset: CD45RA+ positively selected. Every receptor here comes from a man between 18 and 35 years old in good health. Some clones in this sample may be carry-over from other donors' samples.

V gene TRBV9 combines with J gene TRBJ1-2; the D gene is possibly TRBD1 (5 bases). V gave up 2 bases and J gave up 8 bases, with 19 bases separating them. CDR3 length: 15 residues. Germline V CDR1 and CDR2: SGDLS, YYNGEE. The CDR3: CASSVTPQGSRGYTF. Written as DNA, the CDR3 is TGTGCCAGCAGCGTGACTCCCCAGGGCAGTCGCGGCTACACCTTC.

This sequence joins TRBV2 and TRBJ2-1; 9 bases align to TRBD2. Trimming at V came to 6 bases and at J to 3 bases, leaving 6 bases not matched to a gene. The germline V gene encodes CDR1 SNHLY and CDR2 FYNNEI. This CDR3 has 15 amino acids. The chain's CDR3 is CASSRGTSSYNEQFF. CDR3 sequence (DNA): TGTGCCAGCAGCCGGGGGACTAGCAGCTACAATGAGCAGTTCTTC.

The chain links TRBV5-1 to TRBJ1-2, with a possible D match to TRBD1 (6 bases). The V gene lost 4 bases and the J gene lost 3 bases, with 16 bases spanning the gap. In germline, CDR1 is SGHRS, CDR2 YFSETQ. The CDR3 has 15 residues. Here the CDR3 reads CASSPGVSGDYGYTF. CDR3 DNA sequence: TGCGCCAGCAGCCCGGGGGTTTCAGGGGACTATGGCTACACCTTC.

The sample holds a few counts of this clone. The V call is TRBV19, the J call TRBJ1-1, with unresolved D. V lost 6 bases, J lost 1 base, and 9 bases lay in between. The germline V gene encodes CDR1 LNHDA and CDR2 SQIVND (reference sequence). CDR3 size: 13 residues. CDR3 region: CASSPQPNTEAFF. Written as DNA, the CDR3 is TGTGCCAGTAGCCCTCAGCCGAACACTGAAGCTTTCTTT.

The rearrangement uses TRBV4-2 and TRBJ2-1; 14 bases fit TRBD2. Unmatched junction bases numbered 7, after V lost 3 bases and J lost 9 bases. The CDR3 is 16 residues long. Germline CDR1 reads LGHNA; CDR2 reads YNFKEQ. The CDR3 loop is CASSQTGTSGSGEQFF. CDR3 coding DNA: TGTGCCAGCAGCCAGACCGGGACTAGCGGGAGTGGTGAGCAGTTCTTC.

This clone appeared once. The rearrangement links TRBV5-1 to TRBJ2-2; 10 positions agree with TRBD2. Germline CDR1 and CDR2: SGHRS and YFSETQ. J was trimmed by 4 bases and V by 5 bases; bases with no gene match: 8. CDR3 length: 16 amino acids. CDR3 nucleotides: TGCGCCAGCAGTTGGCTAGCGGGAGACCCCACCGGGGAGCTGTTTTTT. Residues: CASSWLAGDPTGELFF.

The chain combines TRBV11-3 with TRBJ2-3; D is ambiguous. Per germline, CDR1 SGHNT and CDR2 YENEEA. The CDR3 has 12 residues. Trimming took 4 bases from V and 4 from J, leaving 6 bases between them. The DNA of the CDR3 is TGTGCCAGCAGCTCCGTACCAGATACGCAGTATTTT. Protein: CASSSVPDTQYF.

The rearrangement joins TRBV4-2 to TRBJ1-3; TRBD2 matches 12 bases. TRBJ2-2 matches the DNA end more closely, so the J call is doubtful. Germline V CDR1 and CDR2: LGHNA, YNFKEQ. The CDR3 spans 16 residues. CDR3 DNA sequence: TGTGCCAGCAGCCAAGGGACTAGCGGGACCACCGGGGAGCTGTTTTTT. It codes for CASSQGTSGTTGELFF.

The chain uses TRBV4-1 and TRBJ2-4, with D perhaps TRBD1 (5 bases). The length of the CDR3 is 15 residues. The germline V gene has CDR1 MGHRA and CDR2 YSYEKL. The V end was cut by 0 bases, the J end by 1 base, with 7 bases between. This CDR3 is CASSQDRVAKNIQYF. In nucleotides, the CDR3 is TGCGCCAGCAGCCAAGACAGGGTTGCCAAAAACATTCAGTACTTC.

The chain recombines TRBV7-9 with TRBJ2-3, with TRBD1 matching 7 bases. J was trimmed by 0 bases and V by 5 bases; bases with no gene match: 11. Germline V gives CDR1 SEHNR, CDR2 FQNEAQ (reference sequence). This CDR3 region has 17 residues. In DNA, the CDR3 is TGTGCCAGCAGCCCCCGGACAGGTAGACCTAGCACAGATACGCAGTATTTT. It encodes CASSPRTGRPSTDTQYF.

The chain has TRBV18 and TRBJ2-5, with 12 bases matching TRBD2. With V trimmed by 1 base and J by 5 bases, 8 bases remained unmatched. Germline lookup yields CDR1 KGHSH and CDR2 LQKENI. The CDR3 has 17 residues. The DNA for the CDR3 is TGTGCCAGCTCACCACTTGGGACTAGCGGGCTATCGGAGACCCAGTACTTC. Residues: CASSPLGTSGLSETQYF.

The chain uses TRBV7-2 and TRBJ1-5; D gene uncertain. CDR3 length equals 14 residues. The V end lost 1 base, the J end lost 5 bases, and 9 bases lay between the germline ends. CDR1 is SGHTA and CDR2 is FQGNSA in the germline V gene. The CDR3 loop is CASSLEREYQPQHF. The CDR3 DNA reads TGTGCCAGCAGCTTAGAACGGGAGTATCAGCCCCAGCATTTT.

This chain links TRBV7-3 with TRBJ2-2, with 9 bases identical to TRBD1. Germline V gene lookup returns CDR1 SGHTA and CDR2 FQGTGA. This CDR3 is built from 16 residues. The ends lost 5 bases at V and 5 bases at J; junction bases unmatched: 9. The CDR3 DNA is TGTGCCAGCAGCCCCCGGGACAGGGTGGTTACCGGGGAGCTGTTTTTT. Translation gives CASSPRDRVVTGELFF.

This clone occurred a few times. J is TRBJ2-7 and V is TRBV5-1, with D tentatively TRBD1 (7 bases). Germline V CDR1 and CDR2: SGHRS, YFSETQ. The CDR3 has 15 amino acids. The V gene lost 4 bases and the J gene lost 3 bases, with 17 bases spanning the gap. The CDR3 spells CASSQTGGTDYEQYF. CDR3 coding DNA: TGCGCCAGCAGCCAAACTGGCGGGACAGACTACGAGCAGTACTTC. Drawing the rest from reference TRBV5-1 and TRBJ2-7, the complete variable domain is KAGVTQTPRYLIKTRGQQVTLSCSPISGHRSVSWYQQTPGQGLQFLFEYFSETQRNKGNFPGRFSGRQFSNSRSEMNVSTLELGDSALYLCASSQTGGTDYEQYFGPGTRLTVT.

This chain connects TRBV28 to TRBJ1-1, with D possibly being TRBD1 (6 bases). Trimming took off 7 bases at V and 7 bases at J, with 16 bases between the two ends. From germline, CDR1 is MDHEN and CDR2 SYDVKM. This CDR3 contains 13 residues. The CDR3 nucleotides read TGTGCCAGCAAACTCTCGGGACACCGTGAAGCTTTCTTT. Protein sequence: CASKLSGHREAFF.

The chain carries TRBV7-7 and TRBJ2-7; D perhaps matches TRBD1 (5 bases). V was pared by 0 bases and J by 6 bases, with 12 bases between. CDR1 SSHAT and CDR2 FNYEAQ come from the germline V gene (reference sequence). The CDR3 is 14 residues long. DNA of the CDR3: TGTGCCAGCAGCTTAGCCGCAGGGTTGGGCGAGCAGTACTTC. Its protein product is CASSLAAGLGEQYF. The full variable domain, completed using reference TRBV7-7 and TRBJ2-7, is GAGVSQSPRYKVTKRGQDVTLRCDPISSHATLYWYQQALGQGPEFLTYFNYEAQPDKSGLPSDRFSAERPEGSISTLTIQRTEQRDSAMYRCASSLAAGLGEQYFGPGTRLTVT.

The rearrangement joins TRBV5-1 to TRBJ1-4; D is uncertain. The CDR3 extends over 13 amino acids. The ends were cut back, 6 bases at V and 5 bases at J, with 11 bases in the middle. In germline, CDR1 is SGHRS, CDR2 YFSETQ. This CDR3 reads CASTDGTNEKLFF. CDR3 DNA: TGCGCCAGCACCGACGGTACAAATGAAAAACTGTTTTTT. The whole variable domain, filled in from reference TRBV5-1 and TRBJ1-4, reads KAGVTQTPRYLIKTRGQQVTLSCSPISGHRSVSWYQQTPGQGLQFLFEYFSETQRNKGNFPGRFSGRQFSNSRSEMNVSTLELGDSALYLCASTDGTNEKLFFGSGTQLSVL.

This chain uses TRBV6-1 with TRBJ1-1, with D perhaps TRBD1 (5 bases). Germline loops: CDR1 MNHNS, CDR2 SASEGT. The CDR3 is made up of 17 amino acids. The V and J ends lost 0 bases and 0 bases respectively, with 14 bases between them. The CDR3 sequence is CASSEALAPGLNTEAFF. CDR3 sequence (DNA): TGTGCCAGCAGTGAAGCGCTAGCTCCGGGGCTGAACACTGAAGCTTTCTTT.

V gene TRBV11-2 combines with J gene TRBJ2-6; D gene ambiguous. Germline V gene sequence: CDR1 SGHAT, CDR2 FQNNGV. Between the trimmed V and J ends, which lost 6 bases and 2 bases, there was a span of 8 bases. The CDR3 loop spans 14 amino acids. CDR3 bases: TGTGCCAGCAGTCAGCCGGCTGGGGCCAACGTCCTGACTTTC. Translated: CASSQPAGANVLTF. Supplemented by reference TRBV11-2 and TRBJ2-6, the full variable domain reads EAGVAQSPRYKIIEKRQSVAFWCNPISGHATLYWYQQILGQGPKLLIQFQNNGVVDDSQLPKDRFSAERLKGVDSTLKIQPAKLEDSAVYLCASSQPAGANVLTFGAGSRLTVL.

This chain joins TRBV4-3 and TRBJ2-6; D gene ambiguous. The CDR3 loop spans 13 amino acids. V dropped 8 bases and J dropped 0 bases, with 5 bases sitting between them. Germline V gene lookup returns CDR1 LGHNA and CDR2 YSLEER. The CDR3 DNA follows: TGCGCCAGCCGGCGCTCTGGGGCCAACGTCCTGACTTTC. It encodes CASRRSGANVLTF.

Details on this clone: The sample carries other DNA sequences with the same CDR3. V usage is TRBV5-1 and J usage is TRBJ2-7; a weak D match, TRBD1 (6 bases). The CDR3 contains 15 residues. Germline loops: CDR1 SGHRS, CDR2 YFSETQ. Trimming removed 0 bases from V and 2 bases from J, with 12 bases in between. In nucleotides, the CDR3 is TGCGCCAGCAGCTTGGCTGGGACATCTGCCTACGAGCAGTACTTC. This codes for CASSLAGTSAYEQYF.

The chain uses TRBV28 and TRBJ2-7; tentatively, D is TRBD1 (9 bases). Germline V CDR1 and CDR2: MDHEN, SYDVKM. Trimming stripped 6 bases from V and 4 bases from J, with 19 bases between. The CDR3 is 15 amino acids. The CDR3 sequence is CASSLAGTGLYEQYF. In DNA form, the CDR3 reads TGTGCCAGCAGCTTAGCGGGGACAGGGCTATACGAGCAGTACTTC.

The chain employs TRBV4-3 and TRBJ1-1, with D unclear. Germline values: CDR1 LGHNA, CDR2 YSLEER. The CDR3 has 14 amino acids. With 0 bases removed from V and 7 bases from J, the gap between germline ends came to 12 bases. DNA of the CDR3: TGCGCCAGCAGCCAAGATTTGACCCTGAATGAAGCTTTCTTT. This sequence encodes CASSQDLTLNEAFF.

The V gene is TRBV7-2, the J gene TRBJ2-5, with D possibly matching TRBD2 (5 bases). Germline CDR1 reads SGHTA; CDR2 reads FQGNSA. CDR3 length: 13 amino acids. Trimming removed 5 bases at V and 5 bases at J, with 12 bases between. The CDR3 bases are TGTGCCAGCAGCCCAGGTACGGGGGAGACCCAGTACTTC. As protein: CASSPGTGETQYF.